Shown below are 6 T cell receptor beta chains from a single sample sequenced in a study of STAT5B mutations in CD4+ large granular lymphocyte leukemia. Sequenced by immunoSEQ multiplex PCR; TCRdb stores in-frame clones only, minus some. The sample has about 46,000 clones, 80% to 85% seen once. Source material: CD4+ T cells from blood buffy coats. These receptors came from a human donor in good health.

This chain joins TRBV11-3 and TRBJ2-4, with TRBD1 matching over 7 bases. Trimming cost V 5 bases and J 0 bases; bases outside gene matches: 7. The CDR3 sequence is 16 residues long. Germline CDR1 SGHNT, CDR2 YENEEA. The CDR3 DNA reads as TGTGCCAGCAGCGTCGGGACAGTTCTAGCCAAAAACATTCAGTACTTC. Amino acid sequence: CASSVGTVLAKNIQYF.

This clone was counted only a few times. The chain recombines TRBV5-1 with TRBJ1-1; no clear D. The CDR3 is 14 amino acids. Between the trimmed V and J ends, which lost 3 bases and 1 base, there was a span of 10 bases. Germline V CDR1 and CDR2: SGHRS, YFSETQ. CDR3 amino acids: CASSYTHPNTEAFF. The CDR3 DNA sequence: TGCGCCAGCAGCTACACACACCCGAACACTGAAGCTTTCTTT.

A few counts support this clone. This rearrangement joins TRBV19 to TRBJ2-4, with D possibly being TRBD2 (6 bases). The CDR3 spans 14 residues. V was pared by 5 bases and J by 0 bases, with 8 bases between. CDR1 and CDR2 from the germline V gene are LNHDA and SQIVND (reference sequence). The CDR3 coding sequence is TGTGCCAGTAGTCCGGGACTAGCCAAAAACATTCAGTACTTC. As protein: CASSPGLAKNIQYF.

This clone occurred a few times. The V gene is TRBV11-2, the J gene TRBJ2-7; 8 bases are a match to TRBD2. The CDR3 has 14 amino acids. Trimming took 5 bases from V and 5 from J; bases not matched to a gene: 8. The germline V gene has CDR1 SGHAT and CDR2 FQNNGV. CDR3 coding DNA: TGTGCCAGCAGCCCCTACGGCGGGGGGCACGAGCAGTACTTC. It yields the protein CASSPYGGGHEQYF.

Only a few counts were recorded for this clone. This chain uses TRBV28 with TRBJ2-7; D call uncertain. Germline values: CDR1 MDHEN, CDR2 SYDVKM. The CDR3 loop spans 11 amino acids. The germline V and J ends were trimmed by 5 bases and 4 bases, with 6 bases remaining between them. CDR3 sequence reads: CASSGKYEQYF. CDR3 bases: TGTGCCAGCAGTGGGAAATACGAGCAGTACTTC.

This chain joins TRBV7-2 and TRBJ1-2, with a tentative D call TRBD1 (6 bases). CDR3 length: 12 residues. CDR1 is SGHTA and CDR2 is FQGNSA in the germline V gene. The V end was cut by 5 bases, the J end by 4 bases, with 8 bases between. As DNA, the CDR3 is TGTGCCAGCAGCCGGGGGGCCTATGGCTACACCTTC. Its protein product is CASSRGAYGYTF.